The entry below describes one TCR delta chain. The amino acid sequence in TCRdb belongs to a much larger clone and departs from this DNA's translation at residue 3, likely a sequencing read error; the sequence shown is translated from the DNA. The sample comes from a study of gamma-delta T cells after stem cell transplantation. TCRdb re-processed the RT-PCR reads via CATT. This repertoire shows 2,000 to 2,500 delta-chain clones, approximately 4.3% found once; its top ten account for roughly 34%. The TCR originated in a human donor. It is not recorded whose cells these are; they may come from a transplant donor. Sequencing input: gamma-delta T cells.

CDR3: CARDTLGDSSDKLIF. DNA of the CDR3: TGTGCCCGTGACACCTTGGGGGATAGTTCCGATAAACTCATCTTT. This sequence joins TRDV2 and TRDJ1; 9 bases agree with TRDD3. The CDR3 has 15 residues. Germline V gives CDR1 GEAIGNYY, CDR2 EKD.